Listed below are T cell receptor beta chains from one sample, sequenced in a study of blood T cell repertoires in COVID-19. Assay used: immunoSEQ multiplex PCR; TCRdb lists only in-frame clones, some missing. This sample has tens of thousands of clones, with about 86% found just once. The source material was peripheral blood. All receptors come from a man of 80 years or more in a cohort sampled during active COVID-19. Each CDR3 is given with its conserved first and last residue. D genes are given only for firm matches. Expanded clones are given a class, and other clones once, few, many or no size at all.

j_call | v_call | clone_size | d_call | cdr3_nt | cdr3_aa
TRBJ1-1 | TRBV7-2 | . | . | TGTGCCAGCAGCCGGGGTCCTACTGCCACTGAAGCTTTCTTT | CASSRGPTATEAFF
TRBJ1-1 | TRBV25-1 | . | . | TGTGCCAGCAGTGAACCCGGGCCTTGGGGGCCCAACACTGAAGCTTTCTTT | CASSEPGPWGPNTEAFF
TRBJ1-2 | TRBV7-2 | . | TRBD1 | TGTGCCAGCAGCGCAGGGGGCTCTAACTATGGCTACACCTTC | CASSAGGSNYGYTF
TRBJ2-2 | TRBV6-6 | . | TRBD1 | TGTGCCAGCAGTAAGGACAGGGCTGGCAACACCGGGGAGCTGTTTTTT | CASSKDRAGNTGELFF
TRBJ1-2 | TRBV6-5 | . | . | TGTGCCAGCAGCTCAGGGGTCTATGGCTACACCTTC | CASSSGVYGYTF
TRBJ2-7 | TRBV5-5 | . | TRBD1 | TGTGCCAGCAGCGGGACAGGGGGCGCCTACGAGCAGTACTTC | CASSGTGGAYEQYF
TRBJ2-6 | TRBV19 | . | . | TGTGCCAGTAGCCAGTCTGGGGCCAACGTCCTGACTTTC | CASSQSGANVLTF
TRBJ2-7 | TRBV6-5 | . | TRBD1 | TGTGCCAGCACCTCTGGGACAGGGGGATACGAGCAGTACTTC | CASTSGTGGYEQYF
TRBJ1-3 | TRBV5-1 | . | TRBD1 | TGCGCCAGCAGCGAATCAGGGGGAACTGGAAACACCATATATTTT | CASSESGGTGNTIYF
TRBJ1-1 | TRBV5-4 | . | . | TGTGCCAGCAGCGGCCCTGCGCGGGATCGTACTGAAGCTTTCTTT | CASSGPARDRTEAFF
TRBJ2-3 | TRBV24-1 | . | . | TGTGCCACCAGTGACCCTCTAGATACGCAGTATTTT | CATSDPLDTQYF
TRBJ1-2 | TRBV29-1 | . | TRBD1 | TGCAGCGTTGGTGGTCAGGGGGCCGGGTATGGCTACACCTTC | CSVGGQGAGYGYTF
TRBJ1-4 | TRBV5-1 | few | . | TGCGCCAGCTACGACACTGGGGGCGAGGAAAAACTGTTTTTT | CASYDTGGEEKLFF
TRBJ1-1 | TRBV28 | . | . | TGTGCCAGCAGCAAACAGGGTACTGAAGCTTTCTTT | CASSKQGTEAFF
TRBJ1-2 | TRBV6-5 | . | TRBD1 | TGTGCCAGCAGTTACGGGGCAGGGGGCGACGTTGGCTACACCTTC | CASSYGAGGDVGYTF
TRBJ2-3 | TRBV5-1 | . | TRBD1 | TGCGCCAGCAGCTTGGATACAGGGGGTTTCACAGATACGCAGTATTTT | CASSLDTGGFTDTQYF
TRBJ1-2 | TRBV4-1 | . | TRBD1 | TGCGCCAGCAGCCAAGATTCTACAGGGGATGGCTACACCTTC | CASSQDSTGDGYTF
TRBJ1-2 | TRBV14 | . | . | TGTGCCAGCAGCCAACCAGGGTATCGGGGCTACACCTTC | CASSQPGYRGYTF
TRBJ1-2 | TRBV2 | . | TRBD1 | TGTGCCAGCAGTGTGGAAACCAGACAGGGAAACTATGGCTACACCTTC | CASSVETRQGNYGYTF
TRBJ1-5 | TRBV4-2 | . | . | TGTGCCAGCAGCCAAGATCCCCCGCAGCCCCAGCATTTT | CASSQDPPQPQHF
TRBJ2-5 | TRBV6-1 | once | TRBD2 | TGTGCCAGCAGTGAACCGGGACTAGCAAAAAAGACCCAGTACTTC | CASSEPGLAKKTQYF
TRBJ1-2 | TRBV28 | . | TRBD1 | TGTGCCAGCAGCCCGACAGGGTCCAACTATGGCTACACCTTC | CASSPTGSNYGYTF
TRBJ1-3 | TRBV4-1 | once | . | TGCGCCAGCAGCCGGATGAGGGGGTCGGAGGAAAACACCATATATTTT | CASSRMRGSEENTIYF
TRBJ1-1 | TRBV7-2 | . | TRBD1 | TGTGCCAGCAGCCGGCCCGGGACAGGGACCACTGAAGCTTTCTTT | CASSRPGTGTTEAFF
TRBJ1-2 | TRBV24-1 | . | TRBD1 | TGTGCCACCAGTGATCGGACAGGGGGCGGCGGCTACACCTTC | CATSDRTGGGGYTF
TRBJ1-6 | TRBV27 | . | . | TGTGCCAGCAGTTTACTCGGACAGTTCCTCAGCTCCTATAATTCACCCCTCCACTTT | CASSLLGQFLSSYNSPLHF
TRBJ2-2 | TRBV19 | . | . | TGTGCCAGTAGTATAGGAGGCCTGAACACCGGGGAGCTGTTTTTT | CASSIGGLNTGELFF
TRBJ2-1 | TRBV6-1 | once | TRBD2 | TGTGCCAGCAGTGTTGGGACTAGCGGGGGCTATGGTGAGCAGTTCTTC | CASSVGTSGGYGEQFF
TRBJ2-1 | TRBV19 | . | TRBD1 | TGTGCCAGCACCACGGGACAGGGGCGCTACAATGAGCAGTTCTTC | CASTTGQGRYNEQFF
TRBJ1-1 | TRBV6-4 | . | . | TGTGCCAGCAGTGAGTTTGGCAGGGGTCTCTCTGAAGCTTTCTTT | CASSEFGRGLSEAFF
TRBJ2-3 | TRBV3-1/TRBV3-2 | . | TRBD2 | TGTGCCAGCAGCCCGGGACTAGCGGGCACAGATACGCAGTATTTT | CASSPGLAGTDTQYF
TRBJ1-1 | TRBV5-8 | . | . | TGTGCCAGCAGCTTCCGGGGGGGCTCGGCTGAAGCTTTCTTT | CASSFRGGSAEAFF
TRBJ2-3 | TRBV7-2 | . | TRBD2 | TGTGCCAGCAGCCCGGGGACTAGCGGGGGGCAAGATACGCAGTATTTT | CASSPGTSGGQDTQYF
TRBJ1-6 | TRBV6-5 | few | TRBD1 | TGTGCCAGCAGTCGACAGGGGGCAGAAAATTCACCCCTCCACTTT | CASSRQGAENSPLHF
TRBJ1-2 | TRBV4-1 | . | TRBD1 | TGCGCCAGCAGCCCTGGACAGGGCACCTACACCTTC | CASSPGQGTYTF
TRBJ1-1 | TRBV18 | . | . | TGTGCCAGCTCACCACAACTAAACACTGAAGCTTTCTTT | CASSPQLNTEAFF
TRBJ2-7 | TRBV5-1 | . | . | TGCGCCAGCAGCGGCTCTGCCCGCTCCTACGAGCAGTACTTC | CASSGSARSYEQYF
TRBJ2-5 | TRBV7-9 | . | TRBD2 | TGTGCCAGCAGCTCCGGGACTACCCAAGAGACCCAGTACTTC | CASSSGTTQETQYF
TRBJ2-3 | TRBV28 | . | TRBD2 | TGTGCCAGCAGCCAACCGGGGGGGGGTAGCACAGATACGCAGTATTTT | CASSQPGGGSTDTQYF
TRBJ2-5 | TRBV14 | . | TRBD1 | TGTGCCAGCAGCCAACGACAGGGGTGGGAGACCCAGTACTTC | CASSQRQGWETQYF
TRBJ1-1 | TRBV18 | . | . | TGTGCCAGCTCACCTTCTAGCCGGAACACTGAAGCTTTCTTT | CASSPSSRNTEAFF
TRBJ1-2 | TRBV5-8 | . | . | TGTGCCAGCAGCTTGCAACAGGGCCGTGGTGGCTACACCTTC | CASSLQQGRGGYTF
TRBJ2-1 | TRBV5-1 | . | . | TGCGCCAGCAGCTTGGTAGCATCCTCCTACAATGAGCAGTTCTTC | CASSLVASSYNEQFF
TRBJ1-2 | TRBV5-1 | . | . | TGCGCCAGCAGCCCGGAGACCCTTAGCTACACCTTC | CASSPETLSYTF
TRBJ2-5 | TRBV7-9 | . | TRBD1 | TGTGCCAGCAGCTCCCCGGGACAGGCCCTGGGAGAGACCCAGTACTTC | CASSSPGQALGETQYF
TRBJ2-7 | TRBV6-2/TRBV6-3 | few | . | TGTGCCAGCAGTTCCGACTCCTACCACGAGCAGTACTTC | CASSSDSYHEQYF
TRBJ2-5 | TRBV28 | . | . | TGTGCCAGCAGTTTCGCGACCGGGGTAAAAGAGACCCAGTACTTC | CASSFATGVKETQYF
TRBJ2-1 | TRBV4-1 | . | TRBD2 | TGCGCCAGCAGCCAAGATTTCGGCCAACCTAGCGGATACAATGAGCAGTTCTTC | CASSQDFGQPSGYNEQFF
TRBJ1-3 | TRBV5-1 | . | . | TGCGCCAGCAGCCCAGGGCGGCAGTTCTTCTCTGGAAACACCATATATTTT | CASSPGRQFFSGNTIYF
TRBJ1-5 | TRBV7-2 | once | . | TGTGCCAGCAGCTTAGTAACGGGGTACCAGCCCCAGCATTTT | CASSLVTGYQPQHF
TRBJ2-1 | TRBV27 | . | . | TGTGCCAGCAGTCCTACGGACGGGGGAAGCAATGAGCAGTTCTTC | CASSPTDGGSNEQFF
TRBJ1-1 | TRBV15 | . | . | TGTGCCACCAGCAGGCCGGTCAACCGAGAGCCTGAAGCTTTCTTT | CATSRPVNREPEAFF
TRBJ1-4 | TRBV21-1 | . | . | TGTGCCAGCAGCAAAAACGGGGCGGGGGGGCGGAATGAAAAACTGTTTTTT | CASSKNGAGGRNEKLFF
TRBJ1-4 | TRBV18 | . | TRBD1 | TGTGCCAGCTCAGCATCGACAGGGGGAAGGGAAAAACTGTTTTTT | CASSASTGGREKLFF